A selection of T cell receptor beta chains follows, all from one sample in a study of T cell repertoires in cytomegalovirus infection. TCRdb called the reads again in MiXCR, with one record for every CDR3 protein. The repertoire holds around 170,000 distinct CDR3 sequences, with approximately 15% as singletons. Specimen: PBMCs. These receptors came from a human donor in good health (CMV status not recorded). Some clones in this sample may be carry-over from other donors' samples. Each CDR3 is given with its conserved first and last residue. The D gene is left open where the match is weak. Rows may omit the clone size; those that give it use once, few, many or a size class.

v_gene: TRBV12-3/TRBV12-4; d_gene: TRBD1; abundance: many; j_gene: TRBJ1-4; CDR3nt: TGTGCCAGCAGTGCCGCAGGCGGACAGGGTGCAACTAATGAAAAACTGTTTTTT; CDR3aa: CASSAAGGQGATNEKLFF
v_gene: TRBV6-2/TRBV6-3; d_gene: NA; abundance: few; j_gene: TRBJ1-1; CDR3nt: TGTGCCAGCAGCCGGGACACTGAAGCTTTCTTT; CDR3aa: CASSRDTEAFF
v_gene: TRBV14; d_gene: NA; abundance: NA; j_gene: TRBJ2-7; CDR3nt: TGTGCCAGCAGCCAAAGAGCGGGTTCCTACTACGAGCAGTACTTC; CDR3aa: CASSQRAGSYYEQYF
v_gene: TRBV29-1; d_gene: TRBD1; abundance: few; j_gene: TRBJ2-2; CDR3nt: TGCAGCGTATGGACGCAGGGGGCTGGCGGGGAGCTGTTTTTT; CDR3aa: CSVWTQGAGGELFF
v_gene: TRBV18; d_gene: NA; abundance: few; j_gene: TRBJ2-7; CDR3nt: TGTGCCAGCTCACCTAGGGACATTTACGAGCAGTACTTC; CDR3aa: CASSPRDIYEQYF
v_gene: TRBV6-1; d_gene: NA; abundance: many; j_gene: TRBJ2-2; CDR3nt: TGTGCCAGCAGTGAACGTGAATACACCGGGGAGCTGTTTTTT; CDR3aa: CASSEREYTGELFF
v_gene: TRBV20-1; d_gene: TRBD1; abundance: NA; j_gene: TRBJ2-3; CDR3nt: TGCAGTGCTAGAGATAGACAGGGTCGAGATACGCAGTATTTT; CDR3aa: CSARDRQGRDTQYF
v_gene: TRBV6-6; d_gene: NA; abundance: NA; j_gene: TRBJ2-2; CDR3nt: TGTGCCAGCAGTTACTCCGGCAGCCCAACATTTGCGAACACCGGGGAGCTGTTTTTT; CDR3aa: CASSYSGSPTFANTGELFF
v_gene: TRBV5-1; d_gene: TRBD1; abundance: few; j_gene: TRBJ2-7; CDR3nt: TGCGCCAGCAGCCCTGGGACAGGGGGTCTCTACGAGCAGTACTTC; CDR3aa: CASSPGTGGLYEQYF
v_gene: TRBV6-5; d_gene: NA; abundance: few; j_gene: TRBJ1-4; CDR3nt: TGTGCCAGCAGTTACTCATTAAGAGCAACTAATGAAAAACTGTTTTTT; CDR3aa: CASSYSLRATNEKLFF
v_gene: TRBV10-3; d_gene: TRBD2; abundance: many; j_gene: TRBJ2-3; CDR3nt: TGTGCCACCACCCTAGCGGGAGGCCACACAGATACGCAGTATTTT; CDR3aa: CATTLAGGHTDTQYF
v_gene: TRBV20-1; d_gene: TRBD1; abundance: NA; j_gene: TRBJ1-6; CDR3nt: TGCAGTGCTAGAAAACCGGGACAGCATAATTCACCCCTCCACTTT; CDR3aa: CSARKPGQHNSPLHF
v_gene: TRBV7-9; d_gene: TRBD1; abundance: NA; j_gene: TRBJ1-1; CDR3nt: TGTGCCAGCAGGGGGACAGGGACTGAAGCTTTCTTT; CDR3aa: CASRGTGTEAFF
v_gene: TRBV6-2/TRBV6-3; d_gene: TRBD1; abundance: many; j_gene: TRBJ1-6; CDR3nt: TGTGCCAGCAGACAGGGGCCGAATAATTCACCCCTCCACTTT; CDR3aa: CASRQGPNNSPLHF
v_gene: TRBV20-1; d_gene: TRBD2; abundance: NA; j_gene: TRBJ2-1; CDR3nt: TGCAGTGCTAGAGATTTGCTAGCGGGAGAAAATGAGCAGTTCTTC; CDR3aa: CSARDLLAGENEQFF
v_gene: TRBV7-9; d_gene: TRBD1; abundance: many; j_gene: TRBJ1-1; CDR3nt: TGTGCCAGCAGCTCCTCGGGACAGGGGAACACTGAAGCTTTCTTT; CDR3aa: CASSSSGQGNTEAFF
v_gene: TRBV19; d_gene: NA; abundance: NA; j_gene: TRBJ2-2; CDR3nt: TGTGCCAGTAGTGTACGAATGGGGGAGCTGTTTTTT; CDR3aa: CASSVRMGELFF